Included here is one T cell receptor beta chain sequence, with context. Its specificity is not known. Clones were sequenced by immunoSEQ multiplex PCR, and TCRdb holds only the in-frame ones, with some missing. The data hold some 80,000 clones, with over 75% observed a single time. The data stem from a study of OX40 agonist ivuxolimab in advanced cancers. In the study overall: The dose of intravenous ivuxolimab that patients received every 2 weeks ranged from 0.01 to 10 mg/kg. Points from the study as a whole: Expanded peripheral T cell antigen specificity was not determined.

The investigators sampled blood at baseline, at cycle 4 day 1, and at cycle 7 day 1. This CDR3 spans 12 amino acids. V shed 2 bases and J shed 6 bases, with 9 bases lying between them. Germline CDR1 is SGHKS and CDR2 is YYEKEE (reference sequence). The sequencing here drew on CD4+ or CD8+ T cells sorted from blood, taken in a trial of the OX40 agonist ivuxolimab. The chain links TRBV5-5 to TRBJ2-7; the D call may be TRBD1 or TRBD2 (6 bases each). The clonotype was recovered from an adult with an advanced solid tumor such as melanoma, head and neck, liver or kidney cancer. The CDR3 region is CASSFTGAEQYF. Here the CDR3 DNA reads TGTGCCAGCAGCTTTACGGGGGCCGAGCAGTACTTC.